This T cell receptor (beta chain) comes out of a study of identifying expanded T cells in peripheral blood. This table comes from immunoSEQ multiplex PCR, and its TCRdb copy is limited to in-frame clones, with some not included. The sample lists about 120,000 clones; over 65% were seen once. The TCR comes from a person aged 18 to 75 in good health. Material for sequencing was blood.

CDR3 coding DNA: TGTGCCAGCAGCTTAATTATAGTCTCCGGGGAGCTGTTTTTT. Its translation: CASSLIIVSGELFF. This chain uses TRBV7-9 with TRBJ2-2; D is unclear. This CDR3 is built from 14 residues. V lost 2 bases to trimming and J lost 6 bases, with 10 bases between them. CDR1 and CDR2 (germline): SEHNR, FQNEAQ (reference sequence).